These T cell receptor beta chains were read from a single sample in a study of blood T cell repertoires in COVID-19. Sequenced by immunoSEQ multiplex PCR; TCRdb stores in-frame clones only, minus some. This table holds about 160,000 clones, 76% found once. Sequencing input: peripheral blood. These TCRs come from a woman older than 75 with acute or convalescent COVID-19. CDR3s include the opening cysteine and the closing phenylalanine or tryptophan. D genes are given only for firm matches. Only some rows state a clone size, as once, few, many or a class for expanded clones.

J gene: TRBJ2-6
D gene: .
clone size: .
V gene: TRBV15
CDR3 DNA: TGTGCCACCAGCAGAGAGGGCATTAGCTCTGGGGCCAACGTCCTGACTTTC
CDR3 protein: CATSREGISSGANVLTF

J gene: TRBJ2-5
D gene: .
clone size: once
V gene: TRBV4-2
CDR3 DNA: TGTGCCAGCAGCCAGGACGTCGGGGGGCCGGGGGAGACCCAGTACTTC
CDR3 protein: CASSQDVGGPGETQYF

J gene: TRBJ1-1
D gene: .
clone size: .
V gene: TRBV19
CDR3 DNA: TGTGCCAGTAGTGTAGGACGGGGAACTTTGAACACTGAAGCTTTCTTT
CDR3 protein: CASSVGRGTLNTEAFF

J gene: TRBJ1-1
D gene: .
clone size: few
V gene: TRBV7-2
CDR3 DNA: TGTGCCAGCAGCTTAGATGGACAGAGGGCTTTCTTT
CDR3 protein: CASSLDGQRAFF

J gene: TRBJ2-2
D gene: .
clone size: .
V gene: TRBV7-2
CDR3 DNA: TGTGCCAGCAGCTTTGGTCTAACTACCGGGGAGCTGTTTTTT
CDR3 protein: CASSFGLTTGELFF

J gene: TRBJ2-6
D gene: TRBD1
clone size: once
V gene: TRBV5-1
CDR3 DNA: TGCGCCAGTTTGCCGGGACAGGGTCTATCTGGGGCCAACGTCCTGACTTTC
CDR3 protein: CASLPGQGLSGANVLTF

J gene: TRBJ1-1
D gene: .
clone size: .
V gene: TRBV7-9
CDR3 DNA: TGTGCCAGCAGCTTGGGCAGGGGCAACACTGAAGCTTTCTTT
CDR3 protein: CASSLGRGNTEAFF

J gene: TRBJ1-2
D gene: .
clone size: .
V gene: TRBV7-2
CDR3 DNA: TGTGCCAGCAGCTTGAGGAGCCCACCGGAAGGCTACACCTTC
CDR3 protein: CASSLRSPPEGYTF

J gene: TRBJ2-3
D gene: .
clone size: .
V gene: TRBV9
CDR3 DNA: TGTGCCAGCAGCGTACGGGACTCCTGGCCCCCTGGCACAGATACGCAGTATTTT
CDR3 protein: CASSVRDSWPPGTDTQYF

J gene: TRBJ2-7
D gene: .
clone size: .
V gene: TRBV6-5
CDR3 DNA: TGTGCCAGCAGTTACGCGGCCCTTCCCTACGAGCAGTACTTT
CDR3 protein: CASSYAALPYEQYF

J gene: TRBJ2-1
D gene: TRBD1
clone size: .
V gene: TRBV29-1
CDR3 DNA: TGCAGCGTTGAAGTGAGACAGGGGGCGCACAATGAGCAGTTCTTC
CDR3 protein: CSVEVRQGAHNEQFF

J gene: TRBJ1-1
D gene: .
clone size: few
V gene: TRBV4-3
CDR3 DNA: TGCGCCAGCAGCCAAGAAGGGGTTATGACTGAAGCTTTCTTT
CDR3 protein: CASSQEGVMTEAFF

J gene: TRBJ2-7
D gene: .
clone size: .
V gene: TRBV12-3/TRBV12-4
CDR3 DNA: TGTGCCAGCAAGGCCCTTTGGGGGCACGAGCAGTACTTC
CDR3 protein: CASKALWGHEQYF

J gene: TRBJ2-1
D gene: .
clone size: .
V gene: TRBV7-3
CDR3 DNA: TGTGCCAGCAGCTTAGGCCGCGGCAGGGGCGCGTACAATGAGCAGTTCTTC
CDR3 protein: CASSLGRGRGAYNEQFF

J gene: TRBJ1-2
D gene: .
clone size: .
V gene: TRBV5-1
CDR3 DNA: TGCGCCAGCAGCTTCGGGGCTAACTATGGCTACACCTTC
CDR3 protein: CASSFGANYGYTF